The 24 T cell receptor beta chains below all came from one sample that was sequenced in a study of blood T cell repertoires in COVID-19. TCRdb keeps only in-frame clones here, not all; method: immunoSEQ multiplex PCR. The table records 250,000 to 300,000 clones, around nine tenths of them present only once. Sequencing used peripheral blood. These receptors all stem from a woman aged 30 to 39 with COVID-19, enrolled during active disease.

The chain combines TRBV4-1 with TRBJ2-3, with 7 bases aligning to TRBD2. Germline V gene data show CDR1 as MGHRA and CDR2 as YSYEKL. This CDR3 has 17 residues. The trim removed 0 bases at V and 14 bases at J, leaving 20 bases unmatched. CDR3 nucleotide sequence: TGCGCCAGCAGCCAAGACCGGTTCATTGGAGGCGGGGGTGGTCGGTATTTT. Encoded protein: CASSQDRFIGGGGGRYF.

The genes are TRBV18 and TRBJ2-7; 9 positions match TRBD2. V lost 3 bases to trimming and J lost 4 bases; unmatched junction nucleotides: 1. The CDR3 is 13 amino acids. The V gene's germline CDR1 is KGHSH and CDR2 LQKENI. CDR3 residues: CASSPSGRYEQYF. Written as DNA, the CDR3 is TGTGCCAGCTCACCTAGCGGGAGATACGAGCAGTACTTC.

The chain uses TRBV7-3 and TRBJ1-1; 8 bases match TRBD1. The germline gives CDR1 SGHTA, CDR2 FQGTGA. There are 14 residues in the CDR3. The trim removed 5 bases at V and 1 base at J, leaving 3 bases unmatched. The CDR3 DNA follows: TGTGCCAGCAGCCGACAGGGGTGGAACACTGAAGCTTTCTTT. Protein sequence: CASSRQGWNTEAFF.

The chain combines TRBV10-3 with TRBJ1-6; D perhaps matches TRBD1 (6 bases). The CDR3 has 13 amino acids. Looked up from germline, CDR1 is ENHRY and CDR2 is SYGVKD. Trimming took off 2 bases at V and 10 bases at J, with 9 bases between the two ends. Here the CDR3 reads CAISEQGQSPLHF. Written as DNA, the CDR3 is TGTGCCATCAGTGAGCAGGGGCAATCACCCCTCCACTTT.

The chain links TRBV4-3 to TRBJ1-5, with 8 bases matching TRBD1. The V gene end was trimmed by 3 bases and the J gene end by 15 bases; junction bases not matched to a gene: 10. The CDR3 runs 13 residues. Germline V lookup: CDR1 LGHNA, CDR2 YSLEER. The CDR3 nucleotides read TGCGCCAGCAGCCAGATACGCGGACAGGGACTGCATTTT. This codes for CASSQIRGQGLHF.

As DNA, the CDR3 is TGTGCCAGCAGCCAAGACCTACTGGGGGGGGCGCGGTTGGAGACCCAGTACTTC. It encodes CASSQDLLGGARLETQYF. The chain has TRBV4-2 and TRBJ2-5; perhaps TRBD2 as D (7 bases). V was pared by 0 bases and J by 5 bases, with 22 bases between. Germline lookup yields CDR1 LGHNA and CDR2 YNFKEQ. The CDR3 spans 18 residues.

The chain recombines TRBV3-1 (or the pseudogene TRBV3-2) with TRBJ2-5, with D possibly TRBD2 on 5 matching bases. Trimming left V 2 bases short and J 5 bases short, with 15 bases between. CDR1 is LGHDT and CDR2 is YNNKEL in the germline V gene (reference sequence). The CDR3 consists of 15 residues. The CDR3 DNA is TGTGCCAGCAGCCAAAGCGGTGGTTGGCCCGAGACCCAGTACTTC. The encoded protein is CASSQSGGWPETQYF.

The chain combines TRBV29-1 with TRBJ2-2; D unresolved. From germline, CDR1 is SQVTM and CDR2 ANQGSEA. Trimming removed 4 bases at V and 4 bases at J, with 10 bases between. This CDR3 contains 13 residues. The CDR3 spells CSVALRITGELFF. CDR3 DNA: TGCAGCGTTGCATTGAGGATCACCGGGGAGCTGTTTTTT.

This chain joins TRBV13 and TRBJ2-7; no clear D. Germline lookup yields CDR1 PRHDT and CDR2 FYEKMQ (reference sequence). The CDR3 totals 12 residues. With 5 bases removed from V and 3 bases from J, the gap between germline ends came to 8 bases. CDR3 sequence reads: CASSPGVYEQYF. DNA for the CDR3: TGTGCCAGCAGCCCCGGTGTCTACGAGCAGTACTTC.

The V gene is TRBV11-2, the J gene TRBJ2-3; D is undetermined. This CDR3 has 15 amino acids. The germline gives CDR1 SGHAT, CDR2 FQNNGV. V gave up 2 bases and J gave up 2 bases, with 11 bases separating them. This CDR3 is CASSLLRKPTDTQYF. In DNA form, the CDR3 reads TGTGCCAGCAGCTTACTGCGGAAACCCACAGATACGCAGTATTTT.

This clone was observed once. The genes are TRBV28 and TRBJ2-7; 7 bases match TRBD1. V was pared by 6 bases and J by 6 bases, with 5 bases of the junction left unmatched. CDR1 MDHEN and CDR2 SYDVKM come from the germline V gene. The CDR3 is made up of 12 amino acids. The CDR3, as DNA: TGTGCCAGCAGACAGGGGTTCCGCGAGCAGTACTTC. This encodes CASRQGFREQYF.

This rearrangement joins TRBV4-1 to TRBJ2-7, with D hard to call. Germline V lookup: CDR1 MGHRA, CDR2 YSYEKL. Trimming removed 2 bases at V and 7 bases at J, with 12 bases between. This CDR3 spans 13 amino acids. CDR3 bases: TGCGCCAGCAGCCAACCCAATACGGTGGAGCAGTACTTC. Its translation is CASSQPNTVEQYF.

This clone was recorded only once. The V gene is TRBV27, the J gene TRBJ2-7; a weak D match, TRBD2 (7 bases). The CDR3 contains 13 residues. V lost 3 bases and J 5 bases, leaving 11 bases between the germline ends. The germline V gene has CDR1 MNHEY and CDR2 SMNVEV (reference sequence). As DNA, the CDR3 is TGTGCCAGCAGTTTGAGGGGGGGCAACGAGCAGTACTTC. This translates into CASSLRGGNEQYF.

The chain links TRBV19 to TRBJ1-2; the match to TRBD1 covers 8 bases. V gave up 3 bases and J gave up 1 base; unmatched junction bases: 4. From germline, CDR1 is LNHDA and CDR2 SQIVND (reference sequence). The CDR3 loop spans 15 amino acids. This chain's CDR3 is CASSIGTGFNYGYTF. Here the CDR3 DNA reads TGTGCCAGTAGTATCGGGACAGGATTTAACTATGGCTACACCTTC.

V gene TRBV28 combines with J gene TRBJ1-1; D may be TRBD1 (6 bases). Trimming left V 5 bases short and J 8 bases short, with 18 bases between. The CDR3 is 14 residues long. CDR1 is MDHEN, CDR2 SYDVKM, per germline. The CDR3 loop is CASSRGGTGTEAFF. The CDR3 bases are TGTGCCAGCAGTCGGGGGGGTACCGGGACAGAAGCTTTCTTT.

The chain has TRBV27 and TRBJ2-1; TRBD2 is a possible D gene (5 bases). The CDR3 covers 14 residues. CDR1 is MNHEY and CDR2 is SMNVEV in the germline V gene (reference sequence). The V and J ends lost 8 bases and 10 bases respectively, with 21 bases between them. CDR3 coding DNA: TGTGCCAGCCGCTCCGGGGTCCTTTCGTCGGAGCAGTTCTTC. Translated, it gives CASRSGVLSSEQFF.

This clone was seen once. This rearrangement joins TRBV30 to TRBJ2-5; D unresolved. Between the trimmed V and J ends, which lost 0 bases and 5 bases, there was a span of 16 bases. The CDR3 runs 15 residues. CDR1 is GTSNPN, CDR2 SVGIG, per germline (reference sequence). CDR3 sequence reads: CAWSVELRRDETQYF. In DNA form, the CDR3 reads TGTGCCTGGAGTGTAGAACTCCGGAGAGACGAGACCCAGTACTTC. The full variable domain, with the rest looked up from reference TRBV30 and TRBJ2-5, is SQTIHQWPATLVQPVGSPLSLECTVEGTSNPNLYWYRQAAGRGLQLLFYSVGIGQISSEVPQNLSASRPQDRQFILSSKKLLLSDSGFYLCAWSVELRRDETQYFGPGTRLLVL.

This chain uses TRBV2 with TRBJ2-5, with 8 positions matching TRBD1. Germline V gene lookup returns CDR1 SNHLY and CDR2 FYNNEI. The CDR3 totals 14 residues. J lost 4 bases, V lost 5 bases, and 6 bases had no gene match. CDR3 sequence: CASSRQGQGETQYF. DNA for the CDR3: TGTGCCAGCAGTCGACAGGGGCAGGGAGAGACCCAGTACTTC.

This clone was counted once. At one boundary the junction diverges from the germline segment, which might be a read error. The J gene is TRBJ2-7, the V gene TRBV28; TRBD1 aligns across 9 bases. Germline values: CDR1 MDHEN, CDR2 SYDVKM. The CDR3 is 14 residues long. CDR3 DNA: TGTGCCAGCAGTTCACCGGGACAGGGTCCCCCGTTGGGCTTC. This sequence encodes CASSSPGQGPPLGF.

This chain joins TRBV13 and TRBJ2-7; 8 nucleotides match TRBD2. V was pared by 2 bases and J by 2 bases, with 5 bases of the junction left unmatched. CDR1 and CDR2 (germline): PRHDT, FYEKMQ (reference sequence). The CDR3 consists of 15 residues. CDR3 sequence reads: CASSLPGGGPYEQYF. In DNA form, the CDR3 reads TGTGCCAGCAGCTTACCGGGAGGGGGTCCCTACGAGCAGTACTTC.

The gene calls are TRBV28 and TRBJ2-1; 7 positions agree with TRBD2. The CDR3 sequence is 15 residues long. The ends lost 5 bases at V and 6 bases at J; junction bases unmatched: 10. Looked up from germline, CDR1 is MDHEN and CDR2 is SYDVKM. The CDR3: CASSPAGGSSNEQFF. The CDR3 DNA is TGTGCCAGCAGTCCCGCCGGCGGGAGCAGCAATGAGCAGTTCTTC.

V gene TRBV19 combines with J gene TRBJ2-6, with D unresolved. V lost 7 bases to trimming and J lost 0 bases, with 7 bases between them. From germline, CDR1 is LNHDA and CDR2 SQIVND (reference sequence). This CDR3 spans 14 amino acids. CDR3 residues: CASKENSGANVLTF. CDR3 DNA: TGTGCCAGTAAGGAGAACTCTGGGGCCAACGTCCTGACTTTC. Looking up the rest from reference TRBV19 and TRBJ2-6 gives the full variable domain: DGGITQSPKYLFRKEGQNVTLSCEQNLNHDAMYWYRQDPGQGLRLIYYSQIVNDFQKGDIAEGYSVSREKKESFPLTVTSAQKNPTAFYLCASKENSGANVLTFGAGSRLTVL.

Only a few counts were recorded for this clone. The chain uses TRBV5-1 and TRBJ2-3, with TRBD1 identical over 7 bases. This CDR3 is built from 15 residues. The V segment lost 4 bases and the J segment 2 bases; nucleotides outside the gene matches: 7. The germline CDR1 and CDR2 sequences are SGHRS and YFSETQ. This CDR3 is CASSVRDSSTDTQYF. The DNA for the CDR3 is TGCGCCAGCAGCGTCCGGGACAGCTCCACAGATACGCAGTATTTT. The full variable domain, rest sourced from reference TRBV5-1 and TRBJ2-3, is KAGVTQTPRYLIKTRGQQVTLSCSPISGHRSVSWYQQTPGQGLQFLFEYFSETQRNKGNFPGRFSGRQFSNSRSEMNVSTLELGDSALYLCASSVRDSSTDTQYFGPGTRLTVL.

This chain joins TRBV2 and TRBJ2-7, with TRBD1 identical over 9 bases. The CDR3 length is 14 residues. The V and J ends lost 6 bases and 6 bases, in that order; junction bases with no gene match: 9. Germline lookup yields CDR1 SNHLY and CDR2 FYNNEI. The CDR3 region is CASRARDREIEQYF. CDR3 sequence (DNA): TGTGCCAGCAGGGCCAGGGACAGGGAGATCGAGCAGTACTTC.